The clone carrying this T cell receptor beta chain was counted only a few times. This sample's TCRbeta library carried unique molecular identifier barcodes. TCRdb re-analysed the PCR reads in MiXCR, keeping a single row per CDR3 protein. The sample holds hundreds of thousands of distinct CDR3 sequences; around 17% are singletons and the top ten take approximately 5%. This specimen comes from a study of T-cell reconstitution after alpha-beta-depleted transplantation in children. The ends were cut back, 2 bases at V and 5 bases at J, with 13 bases in the middle. Germline CDR1 and CDR2: SGHVS and FQNEAQ. The CDR3 runs to 15 residues.

The origin of this receptor is a male patient between 5 and 17 years old who had a stem cell transplant for acute lymphoblastic leukemia, so the T cells may come from the graft donor. This chain connects TRBV7-8 to TRBJ2-1; D could derive from TRBD1 or TRBD2 (5 bases each). The sample in question was PBMCs, mostly from graft donor cells, obtained 360 days after TCRalphabeta/CD19-depleted stem cell transplant. The CDR3 region has the DNA TGTGCCAGCAGCTTAATCGTGTGGGGGAACAATGAGCAGTTCTTC. This encodes CASSLIVWGNNEQFF.